This entry concerns a single TCR beta chain. Its matching antigen is unknown. This sample was taken from a study of cytomegalovirus exposure and HLA in healthy donors. Study-level points and caveats: Roughly even sequencing depth across donors was the assumption behind the presence/absence analyses. Most subjects had HLA-A and HLA-B alleles reportedly predicted accurately by TCR beta sequences.

PCR involved 60 Vbeta and 13 Jbeta primers. This table comes from immunoSEQ multiplex PCR, and its TCRdb copy is limited to in-frame clones, with some not included. This table has tens of thousands of clones, roughly four fifths appearing once. V was clipped by 0 bases and J by 0 bases; unmatched bases: 5. The CDR3 is 16 residues long. CDR1 and CDR2 from the germline V gene are MNHEY and SVGAGI. This clonotype was sampled from a woman in her 50s in good health and CMV-seropositive. Sequences were obtained from PBMCs. The V and J genes are TRBV6-5 and TRBJ2-7; 7 bases fit TRBD2. The CDR3 reads CASSYSHSGTSYEQYF. CDR3 nucleotide sequence: TGTGCCAGCAGTTACTCCCACAGCGGGACCTCCTACGAGCAGTACTTC.